Given below is one TCR beta chain in context. Its antigen is unidentified. This specimen comes from a study of shared clonotypes between healthy human individuals. Study-level information: Serving as donors were a couple of women and three men, whose ages spanned 18 to 49. Study conclusions and caveats: Shared clonotypes across all four donors exceeded non-shared ones in generation probability.

CD4+ cells underwent separation, giving CD45RA+ naive and CD45RA-negative memory subsets. Genomic DNA per cell subset filled all wells of several immunoSEQ plates. Assay: immunoSEQ multiplex PCR; the TCRdb copy retains only in-frame clones and omits some. Among about 1 million clones listed, roughly 74% were seen once. Germline-derived CDR1 and CDR2 are SGHTA and FQGNSA. After removal of 7 bases from V and 3 bases from J, the junction contained 16 bases not matched to a gene. The CDR3 consists of 17 residues. The sample comprised memory CD4+ T cells from PBMCs. Subset of the sample: CD45RA-negative fraction. The rearrangement links TRBV7-2 to TRBJ1-1; TRBD1 matches at 8 bases. The clonotype comes from a man aged 18 to 30 in good health. Some clones in this sample may be carry-over from other donors' samples. The CDR3 DNA sequence: TGTGCCAGCATCCCGGGGCCCCTACAGGGGGGGGACACTGAAGCTTTCTTT. It translates to CASIPGPLQGGDTEAFF.